Below, 10 T cell receptor beta chains from the same sample are listed, as sequenced in a study of shared T cell receptors in the human thymus. Clones were sequenced by immunoSEQ multiplex PCR, and TCRdb holds only the in-frame ones, with some missing. The data contain approximately 730,000 clones, approximately 85% of them singletons. These data were also reused for a study on human thymus T cells.

Specimen: thymocytes. The origin of the receptors is a girl younger than two with a congenital heart defect.

V is TRBV7-2 and J is TRBJ1-1; 8 bases match TRBD1. Trimming removed 5 bases from V and 1 base from J; junction bases left unmatched: 6. CDR1 and CDR2 (germline): SGHTA, FQGNSA. The CDR3 runs to 15 residues. This CDR3 reads CASSPRTGRNTEAFF. Written as DNA, the CDR3 is TGTGCCAGCAGCCCCAGGACAGGGCGGAACACTGAAGCTTTCTTT.

The table lists this clone with a few counts. In DNA, the CDR3 is TGTGCCAGCAGTTTAGGACTAGCGAGGAATACGCAGTATTTT. Its translation is CASSLGLARNTQYF. The chain employs TRBV27 and TRBJ2-3, with 9 bases identical to TRBD2. Germline lookup yields CDR1 MNHEY and CDR2 SMNVEV (reference sequence). The V gene end was trimmed by 2 bases and the J gene end by 7 bases; junction bases not matched to a gene: 4. The CDR3 extends over 14 amino acids.

The genes are TRBV6-4 and TRBJ2-3; 9 bases match TRBD2. Germline assignment: CDR1 MRHNA and CDR2 SNTAGT. V lost 0 bases and J lost 4; bases outside the gene matches: 8. This CDR3 comprises 17 residues. This CDR3 is CASSDSSGGGAADTQYF. The CDR3 DNA is TGTGCCAGCAGTGACTCGAGCGGCGGGGGGGCGGCAGATACGCAGTATTTT.

This chain joins TRBV7-6 and TRBJ2-1, with D tentatively TRBD1 (6 bases). Looked up from germline, CDR1 is SGHVS and CDR2 is FNYEAQ. The CDR3 length is 16 residues. V was shortened by 7 bases and J by 8 bases, with 24 bases between the two germline ends. CDR3 region: CASTPLGHRTADEQFF. The CDR3 region has the DNA TGTGCCAGCACCCCGTTGGGACACCGAACGGCGGATGAGCAGTTCTTC.

V usage is TRBV6-5 and J usage is TRBJ1-5; D might be TRBD1 (6 bases). The CDR3 has 13 residues. Germline CDR1 is MNHEY and CDR2 is SVGAGI. The V end was cut by 5 bases, the J end by 6 bases, with 11 bases between. CDR3 in DNA: TGTGCCAGCAGTACAGGGATAAGTCAGCCCCAGCATTTT. Its translation is CASSTGISQPQHF.

The chain uses TRBV2 and TRBJ2-1, with D possibly matching TRBD2 (6 bases). There are 11 residues in the CDR3. The V gene's germline CDR1 is SNHLY and CDR2 FYNNEI. Trimming removed 4 bases at V and 15 bases at J, with 13 bases between. The CDR3 nucleotides are TGTGCCAGCAGTGCGCGCGGGGTTCCGTTCTTC. Protein sequence: CASSARGVPFF. Based on the CDR3 plus reference TRBV2 and TRBJ2-1, the full variable domain is EPEVTQTPSHQVTQMGQEVILRCVPISNHLYFYWYRQILGQKVEFLVSFYNNEISEKSEIFDDQFSVERPDGSNFTLKIRSTKLEDSAMYFCASSARGVPFFGPGTRLTVL.

J is TRBJ2-2 and V is TRBV6-5, with 8 bases identical to TRBD2. Germline lookup yields CDR1 MNHEY and CDR2 SVGAGI. Trimming at V came to 6 bases and at J to 6 bases, leaving 9 bases not matched to a gene. The CDR3 has 15 residues. CDR3 in amino acids: CASRTTGLAAGELFF. The CDR3 nucleotides are TGTGCCAGCAGGACCACAGGACTAGCCGCCGGGGAGCTGTTTTTT.

The chain uses TRBV4-3 and TRBJ1-2, with 8 bases identical to TRBD1. This CDR3 spans 18 amino acids. With 2 bases clipped from V and 5 bases from J, the junction kept 16 bases outside the gene matches. Per the germline V gene, CDR1 is LGHNA and CDR2 is YSLEER. The CDR3 here is CASSQRPRRGQVFYGYTF. The CDR3 region has the DNA TGCGCCAGCAGCCAACGCCCCAGGAGGGGACAGGTTTTTTATGGCTACACCTTC.

The chain recombines TRBV29-1 with TRBJ1-1; D not certain. CDR3 length equals 11 residues. The germline CDR1 and CDR2 sequences are SQVTM and ANQGSEA. The V end was cut by 8 bases, the J end by 1 base, with 8 bases between. The CDR3 spells CSPGRNTEAFF. In DNA, the CDR3 is TGCAGCCCCGGGAGGAACACTGAAGCTTTCTTT.

This clone was picked up a small number of times. The chain couples TRBV6-5 to TRBJ1-5; 10 bases match TRBD1. This CDR3 is 14 amino acids long. V lost 6 bases, J lost 7 bases, and 6 bases stayed unmatched. The germline V gene has CDR1 MNHEY and CDR2 SVGAGI. CDR3 protein: CASRPDRGLQPQHF. CDR3 coding DNA: TGTGCCAGCAGACCCGACAGGGGGCTACAGCCCCAGCATTTT.